The source of this T cell receptor beta chain is a study of CD8 T cells in ankylosing spondylitis. Per the germline V gene, CDR1 is LGHDT and CDR2 is YNNKEL (reference sequence). This CDR3 is 17 amino acids long. As for this clonotype: A read error may explain this, as a much larger clone is one base away.

In TCRdb, the 5' RACE reads were re-called with MiXCR into one record per CDR3 protein. The sample lists approximately 100,000 distinct CDR3 sequences; roughly 8% were seen once. The chain joins TRBV3-1 to TRBJ2-5, with D possibly TRBD1 on 7 matching bases. The sequencing sample was made of blood, either unsorted or a sorted T cell fraction (not recorded which). The sequence was obtained from a male donor with ankylosing spondylitis or in good health (not recorded which). CDR3 in DNA: TGTGCCTGCAGCCAAGATAAGGGGGGACAGAGACAAGAGACCCAGTACTTC. It is translated as CACSQDKGGQRQETQYF.